This T cell receptor beta chain was observed in a study of shared clonotypes between healthy human individuals. Every immunoSEQ plate was one replicate of a subset's evenly spread DNA. Method: immunoSEQ multiplex PCR; TCRdb's copy keeps in-frame clones and lacks some. The table shows over a million clones, with roughly 96% occurring only once. The CDR3 runs to 13 residues. CDR1 MDHEN and CDR2 SYDVKM come from the germline V gene. V was shortened by 3 bases and J by 2 bases, with 8 bases between the two germline ends. Comments on this clone: What it binds is unknown.

Study outcomes and limitations: Measured sharing among donors was expected to vary with sequencing depth. Researchers found naive subsets generally carried larger estimated richness than memory subsets. Researchers sampled blood only, noting tissue repertoires likely differ.

The sequenced sample consisted of naive CD4+ T cells sorted from blood. Specified subset: CD45RA+ positively selected. The receptor was derived from a man aged 25-45 years in good health. The V and J genes are TRBV28 and TRBJ2-7; D remains unclear. CDR3 amino acids: CASSLSRAYEQYF. DNA of the CDR3: TGTGCCAGCAGTTTGAGCAGAGCCTACGAGCAGTACTTC.